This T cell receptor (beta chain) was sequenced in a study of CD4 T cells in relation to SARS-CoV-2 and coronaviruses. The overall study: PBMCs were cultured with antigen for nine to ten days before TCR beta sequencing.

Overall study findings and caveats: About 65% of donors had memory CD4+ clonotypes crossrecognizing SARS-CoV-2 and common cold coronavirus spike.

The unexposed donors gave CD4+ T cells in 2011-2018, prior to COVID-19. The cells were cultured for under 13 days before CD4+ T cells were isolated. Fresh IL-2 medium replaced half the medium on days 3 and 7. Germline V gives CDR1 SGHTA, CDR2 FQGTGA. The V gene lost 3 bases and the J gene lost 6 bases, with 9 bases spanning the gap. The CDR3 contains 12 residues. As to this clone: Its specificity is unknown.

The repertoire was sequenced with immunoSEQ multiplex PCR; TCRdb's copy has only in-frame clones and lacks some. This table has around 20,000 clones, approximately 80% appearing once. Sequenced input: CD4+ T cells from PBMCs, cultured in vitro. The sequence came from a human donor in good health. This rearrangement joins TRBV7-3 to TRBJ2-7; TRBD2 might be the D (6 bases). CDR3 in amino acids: CASSFYGGEQYF. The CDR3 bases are TGTGCCAGCAGCTTTTACGGGGGCGAGCAGTACTTC.